This passage covers 20 T cell receptor beta chains from one sample sequenced in a study of beta chain features in type 1 diabetes. Expressed TCRB transcripts got sequenced, as all isolated RNA was reverse transcribed. The repertoire was sequenced with immunoSEQ multiplex PCR; TCRdb's copy has only in-frame clones and lacks some. The sample shows hundreds of thousands of clones, roughly a sixth of them seen only once. Material for sequencing was naive CD4+ T cells from blood. The receptors come from a woman between 18 and 29 years old in good health.

A few counts support this clone. The chain has TRBV9 and TRBJ2-2; 10 bases match TRBD2. The CDR3 runs 18 residues. V shed 2 bases, J shed 3 bases, and the junction held 10 bases outside the gene matches. Germline V CDR1 and CDR2: SGDLS, YYNGEE. For the CDR3, the DNA is TGTGCCAGCAGCGTTTCAGCGGGAGGGCCATATGACACCGGGGAGCTGTTTTTT. It encodes CASSVSAGGPYDTGELFF.

The chain links TRBV9 to TRBJ2-1, with TRBD2 identical over 12 bases. CDR3 size: 15 residues. Germline assignment: CDR1 SGDLS and CDR2 YYNGEE. Trimming cost V 3 bases and J 12 bases; bases outside gene matches: 10. CDR3 sequence: CASSGTSGTSFRQFF. The CDR3 region has the DNA TGTGCCAGCAGCGGGACTAGCGGGACAAGTTTTAGGCAGTTCTTC.

This clone was observed a few times. The chain combines TRBV4-3 with TRBJ2-3; 9 nucleotides agree with TRBD2. Germline CDR1 reads LGHNA; CDR2 reads YSLEER. This CDR3 contains 15 residues. J gave up 5 bases and V 3 bases, and 6 bases lay outside the gene matches. The CDR3 DNA reads TGCGCCAGCAGCCAGTTAGCGGGAGCTGTAGATACGCAGTATTTT. Its translation: CASSQLAGAVDTQYF.

Only a few counts were recorded for this clone. The rearrangement links TRBV2 to TRBJ2-1; perhaps TRBD1 as D (6 bases). Germline CDR1 is SNHLY and CDR2 is FYNNEI. The CDR3 sequence is 12 residues long. Trimming removed 6 bases from V and 9 bases from J, with 12 bases in between. The CDR3 sequence: CASREQGFEQFF. In DNA form, the CDR3 reads TGTGCCAGCAGGGAACAGGGTTTTGAGCAGTTCTTC.

The chain recombines TRBV11-1 with TRBJ2-3; 11 positions agree with TRBD2. The CDR3 length is 16 residues. Germline trimming cut 3 bases from V and 5 bases from J; bases unmatched to any gene: 7. Germline V lookup: CDR1 SGHAT, CDR2 FQDESV (reference sequence). This CDR3 reads CASSFLAGGRGDTQYF. CDR3 nucleotides: TGTGCCAGCAGCTTTCTAGCGGGAGGCCGGGGAGATACGCAGTATTTT.

V is TRBV27 and J is TRBJ1-1; 7 nucleotides align to TRBD1. Looked up from germline, CDR1 is MNHEY and CDR2 is SMNVEV (reference sequence). The J segment lost 0 bases and the V segment lost 5 bases, leaving 3 bases of the junction unmatched. The CDR3 contains 14 residues. The CDR3 loop reads CASSKGQMNTEAFF. CDR3 DNA sequence: TGTGCCAGCAGTAAGGGACAGATGAACACTGAAGCTTTCTTT.

This rearrangement joins TRBV9 to TRBJ1-3; 7 nucleotides match TRBD1. In germline, CDR1 is SGDLS, CDR2 YYNGEE. The V and J ends lost 4 bases and 3 bases, in that order; junction bases with no gene match: 7. The CDR3 loop spans 15 amino acids. CDR3 sequence (DNA): TGTGCCAGCAGCTCAGGAACAGGGGTTGGAAACACCATATATTTT. Its translation: CASSSGTGVGNTIYF.

The chain links TRBV28 to TRBJ2-4; tentative D call: TRBD1 (6 bases). The CDR3 contains 13 residues. Trimming removed 5 bases at V and 13 bases at J, with 18 bases between. In germline, CDR1 is MDHEN, CDR2 SYDVKM. CDR3 DNA sequence: TGTGCCAGCAGTCCCCACCGGGACACCACCCAGTACTTC. It translates to CASSPHRDTTQYF.

This clone occurred a few times. V usage is TRBV28 and J usage is TRBJ2-7, with no clear D. This CDR3 has 14 amino acids. Trimming cost V 6 bases and J 2 bases, with 14 bases left between them. Per germline, CDR1 MDHEN and CDR2 SYDVKM. CDR3 loop: CASSHGVMAYEQYF. The CDR3 nucleotides are TGTGCCAGCAGCCATGGGGTTATGGCCTACGAGCAGTACTTC.

This clone was counted between two and nine times. The gene calls are TRBV15 and TRBJ2-7, with TRBD2 identical over 10 bases. Germline loops: CDR1 LNHNV, CDR2 YYDKDF (reference sequence). The CDR3 loop spans 16 amino acids. The V segment lost 0 bases and the J segment 4 bases; nucleotides outside the gene matches: 6. The CDR3 sequence: CATSRDRMGLAYEQYF. As DNA, the CDR3 is TGTGCCACCAGCAGAGATCGGATGGGACTAGCGTACGAGCAGTACTTC.

This clone was found a few times. V and J are TRBV7-2 and TRBJ2-5, with D possibly matching TRBD2 (5 bases). CDR3 length: 14 amino acids. Germline CDR1 reads SGHTA; CDR2 reads FQGNSA. Trimming took off 1 base at V and 6 bases at J, with 12 bases between the two ends. CDR3 loop: CASSLGEGSKTQYF. In nucleotides, the CDR3 is TGTGCCAGCAGCTTAGGAGAGGGATCGAAGACCCAGTACTTC.

This clone was observed a few times. The chain carries TRBV11-3 and TRBJ2-1, with 10 bases lining up with TRBD2. The V gene's germline CDR1 is SGHNT and CDR2 YENEEA. Germline trimming cut 5 bases from V and 8 bases from J; bases unmatched to any gene: 9. The CDR3 is 15 amino acids. The CDR3 reads CASSPRLAGVYEQFF. The DNA for the CDR3 is TGTGCCAGCAGCCCTCGCCTAGCGGGAGTGTATGAGCAGTTCTTC.

This clone turned up a few times. The CDR3 DNA is TGTGCCAGCAGCCAAGGACAGCAGTATGGCTACACCTTC. It encodes CASSQGQQYGYTF. V gene TRBV6-5 combines with J gene TRBJ1-2; D might be TRBD1 (6 bases). Germline lookup yields CDR1 MNHEY and CDR2 SVGAGI. Trimming left V 6 bases short and J 5 bases short, with 13 bases between. This CDR3 is built from 13 residues.

This clone was counted between two and nine times. This chain joins TRBV5-1 and TRBJ1-2; D is possibly TRBD1 (5 bases). The CDR3 consists of 14 residues. CDR1 is SGHRS and CDR2 is YFSETQ in the germline V gene. The V gene lost 0 bases and the J gene lost 2 bases, with 8 bases spanning the gap. The CDR3 DNA sequence: TGCGCCAGCAGCTTGGGGGACGGAAACTATGGCTACACCTTC. Protein: CASSLGDGNYGYTF. The entire variable domain, with the rest obtained from reference TRBV5-1 and TRBJ1-2, is as follows: KAGVTQTPRYLIKTRGQQVTLSCSPISGHRSVSWYQQTPGQGLQFLFEYFSETQRNKGNFPGRFSGRQFSNSRSEMNVSTLELGDSALYLCASSLGDGNYGYTFGSGTRLTVV.

The rearrangement uses TRBV7-2 and TRBJ1-5, with D possibly TRBD1 on 5 matching bases. Deletions cut 3 bases from V and 4 bases from J, with 13 bases between. The CDR3 covers 15 residues. Germline V gene sequence: CDR1 SGHTA, CDR2 FQGNSA. The CDR3 DNA is TGTGCCAGCAGCTTGGGCCATCAGGGAAATCAGCCCCAGCATTTT. Translation gives CASSLGHQGNQPQHF.

This clone was found a few times. This chain uses TRBV28 with TRBJ2-3; tentative D call: TRBD1 (5 bases). The CDR3 totals 17 residues. CDR1 and CDR2 (germline): MDHEN, SYDVKM. Trimming took off 3 bases at V and 4 bases at J, with 20 bases between the two ends. DNA of the CDR3: TGTGCCAGCAGTTTTCCGGACCGCAGGGCTGCGGCAGATACGCAGTATTTT. It codes for CASSFPDRRAAADTQYF.

The rearrangement links TRBV7-2 to TRBJ2-1, with D possibly matching TRBD1 (5 bases). V lost 7 bases and J 2 bases, leaving 15 bases between the germline ends. From germline, CDR1 is SGHTA and CDR2 FQGNSA. The CDR3 runs 15 residues. The CDR3 region has the DNA TGTGCCAGCACCCGCCCCCAGGGAACCTACAATGAGCAGTTCTTC. Translation gives CASTRPQGTYNEQFF.

This clone was observed at least ten times. V and J are TRBV2 and TRBJ1-4; D is undetermined. The CDR3 runs 17 residues. Germline assignment: CDR1 SNHLY and CDR2 FYNNEI. Trimming shortened V by 4 bases and J by 8 bases, and 23 bases separated the two germline ends. The CDR3 DNA is TGTGCCAGCAGTGGACCGTCGGGAGGTCCTCCTGGGGAAAAACTGTTTTTT. Encoded protein: CASSGPSGGPPGEKLFF.

This clone appeared a few times. The rearrangement uses TRBV9 and TRBJ1-3; D not resolved. Trimming left V 4 bases short and J 0 bases short, with 11 bases between. This CDR3 comprises 15 residues. CDR1 is SGDLS, CDR2 YYNGEE, per germline. CDR3 nucleotides: TGTGCCAGCAGCCCAGGTCCCGACTCTGGAAACACCATATATTTT. Amino acid sequence: CASSPGPDSGNTIYF.

In this sample, this clone turned up a few times. The gene calls are TRBV7-2 and TRBJ2-1, with 9 positions matching TRBD2. The CDR3 runs 15 residues. V lost 5 bases to trimming and J lost 7 bases; unmatched junction nucleotides: 9. Germline CDR1 is SGHTA and CDR2 is FQGNSA. The CDR3 loop reads CASSAGLAPGNEQFF. DNA of the CDR3: TGTGCCAGCAGCGCGGGACTAGCCCCGGGGAATGAGCAGTTCTTC.